Shown below are 3 T cell receptor beta chains from a single sample sequenced in a study of blood T cell repertoires in COVID-19. Sequenced by immunoSEQ multiplex PCR; TCRdb stores in-frame clones only, minus some. This sample has some 500,000 clones, with 70% to 90% found just once. Sequenced input: peripheral blood. The receptor source for this set is a woman aged 45 to 65 with COVID-19, enrolled during active disease.

The gene calls are TRBV10-1 and TRBJ1-1, with D unclear. The V end was cut by 3 bases, the J end by 5 bases, with 7 bases between. The germline V gene has CDR1 WNHNN and CDR2 SYGVQD (reference sequence). This CDR3 comprises 12 residues. Written as DNA, the CDR3 is TGCGCCAGCAGTGACGAGGGTACTGAAGCTTTCTTT. This translates into CASSDEGTEAFF.

The chain is built from TRBV2 and TRBJ2-7; 9 bases align to TRBD1. From germline, CDR1 is SNHLY and CDR2 FYNNEI. V trimming: 7 bases; J trimming: 1 base; junction bases outside the gene matches: 8. This CDR3 is 15 amino acids long. The CDR3 DNA is TGTGCCAGCACCTACCTGGGACAGGGATCCTACGAGCAGTACTTC. Translation gives CASTYLGQGSYEQYF.

This clone was seen just once. The chain carries TRBV28 and TRBJ2-1; D gene ambiguous. V shed 6 bases and J shed 4 bases, with 4 bases lying between them. The CDR3 is made up of 11 amino acids. In germline, CDR1 is MDHEN, CDR2 SYDVKM. CDR3 DNA sequence: TGTGCCAGCAGACAGTACAATGAGCAGTTCTTC. Translating it yields CASRQYNEQFF.